This T cell receptor beta chain was documented in a study of T cell responses to AZD1222 COVID-19 vaccine. Overall study results and limits: Only a handful of people who got AZD1222 tested seropositive at baseline.

Sequenced by immunoSEQ multiplex PCR; TCRdb stores in-frame clones only, minus some. The sample yields some 140,000 clones, just under 95% seen once. Worth noting for this clone: What it recognizes is unknown.

There are 15 residues in the CDR3. CDR1 and CDR2 from the germline V gene are ENHRY and SYGVKD. The V and J ends lost 5 bases and 1 base respectively, with 12 bases between them. The chain couples TRBV10-3 to TRBJ1-5, with D possibly being TRBD1 (6 bases). Sequenced material: peripheral blood, taken 28 days after the second AZD1222 dose. This receptor was identified in an adult who received the AZD1222 COVID-19 vaccine. The CDR3 nucleotides are TGTGCCATCAGTCAGGGGTTAGAGAGCAATCAGCCCCAGCATTTT. Translated: CAISQGLESNQPQHF.